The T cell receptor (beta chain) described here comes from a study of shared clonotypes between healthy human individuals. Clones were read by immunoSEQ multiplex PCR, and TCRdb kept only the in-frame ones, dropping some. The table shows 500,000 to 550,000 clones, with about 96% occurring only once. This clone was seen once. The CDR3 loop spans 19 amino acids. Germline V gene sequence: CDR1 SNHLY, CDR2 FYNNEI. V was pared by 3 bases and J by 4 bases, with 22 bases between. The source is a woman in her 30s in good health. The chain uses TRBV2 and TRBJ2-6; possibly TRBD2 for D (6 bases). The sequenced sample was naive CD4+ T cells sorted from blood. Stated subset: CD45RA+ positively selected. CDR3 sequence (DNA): TGTGCCAGCAGTGACTTCGCCGGATCGACTAGTTGGGGGGCCAACGTCCTGACTTTC. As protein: CASSDFAGSTSWGANVLTF.